Presented here are 32 T cell receptor beta chains from one specimen sequenced in a study of shared clonotypes between healthy human individuals. Assay: immunoSEQ multiplex PCR; the TCRdb copy retains only in-frame clones and omits some. The sample contains roughly 490,000 clones, roughly four fifths of which appear only once. The sequenced material came from PBMCs. These receptors all come from a middle-aged woman in good health. Some clones in this sample may be carry-over from other donors' samples.

The chain has TRBV28 and TRBJ2-2, with 8 bases aligning to TRBD2. There are 13 residues in the CDR3. Germline CDR1 and CDR2: MDHEN and SYDVKM. The V gene end was trimmed by 8 bases and the J gene end by 7 bases; junction bases not matched to a gene: 6. The CDR3 coding sequence is TGTGCCAGCGCCGGGGGGGGGCGCGGGGAGCTGTTTTTT. Translated: CASAGGGRGELFF.

This chain links TRBV21-1 with TRBJ2-7. TRBV21-1 is listed as a pseudogene. The CDR3 sequence is 17 residues long. This CDR3 reads CASSNQDTLRDAYEQYF. As DNA, the CDR3 is TGTGCCAGCAGCAATCAGGACACCCTACGGGATGCCTACGAGCAGTACTTC.

The chain recombines TRBV5-1 with TRBJ2-7; D not resolved. Germline V lookup: CDR1 SGHRS, CDR2 YFSETQ. The CDR3 has 14 amino acids. V lost 0 bases and J 5 bases, leaving 12 bases between the germline ends. The CDR3 sequence: CASSLGVAVNEQYF. Written as DNA, the CDR3 is TGCGCCAGCAGCTTGGGTGTGGCGGTGAACGAGCAGTACTTC.

The rearrangement uses TRBV7-9 and TRBJ1-4; maybe TRBD1 (6 bases). Deletions cut 8 bases from V and 3 bases from J, with 16 bases between. Germline CDR1 SEHNR, CDR2 FQNEAQ (reference sequence). The CDR3 consists of 15 residues. The CDR3: CASGPRGQPNEKLFF. CDR3 coding DNA: TGTGCCAGCGGGCCCCGCGGACAGCCTAATGAAAAACTGTTTTTT.

This rearrangement joins TRBV5-1 to TRBJ1-1; no clear D gene. The ends were cut back, 3 bases at V and 0 bases at J, with 6 bases in the middle. In germline, CDR1 is SGHRS, CDR2 YFSETQ. This CDR3 spans 13 amino acids. This CDR3 reads CASSYQMNTEAFF. As DNA, the CDR3 is TGCGCCAGCAGCTATCAGATGAACACTGAAGCTTTCTTT.

This chain joins TRBV7-9 and TRBJ2-1; no firm D call. With 1 base removed from V and 0 bases from J, the gap between germline ends came to 7 bases. CDR1 and CDR2 (germline): SEHNR, FQNEAQ (reference sequence). The CDR3 contains 15 residues. DNA for the CDR3: TGTGCCAGCAGCTTAGGTAAGAGCTCCTACAATGAGCAGTTCTTC. Its translation: CASSLGKSSYNEQFF.

CDR3 nucleotides: TGCGCCAGCAGCTACAGGGACGGCGAGCAGTACTTC. This translates into CASSYRDGEQYF. J is TRBJ2-7 and V is TRBV5-1; D perhaps matches TRBD1 (6 bases). Per germline, CDR1 SGHRS and CDR2 YFSETQ. Trimming removed 3 bases at V and 6 bases at J, with 10 bases between. The CDR3 is made up of 12 amino acids.

This clone has only a few counts. This sequence joins TRBV4-1 and TRBJ2-5, with unresolved D. The DNA end is a closer match to TRBJ2-7, so the J assignment may be wrong. This CDR3 has 14 residues. Germline CDR1 reads MGHRA; CDR2 reads YSYEKL. Here the CDR3 DNA reads TGCGCCAGCAGCCTGACAAGTATCTCCTACGAGCAGTACTTC. Its protein is CASSLTSISYEQYF.

The V and J genes are TRBV16 and TRBJ2-7, with TRBD1 matching over 8 bases. V trimming: 4 bases; J trimming: 5 bases; junction bases outside the gene matches: 7. CDR1 and CDR2 (germline): KGHSY, FQNENV. The CDR3 runs 14 residues. DNA of the CDR3: TGTGCCAGCAGCCCGGACAGGGAGTTCCACGAGCAGTACTTC. Translation: CASSPDREFHEQYF.

This clone has a single count. Distinct nucleotide sequences in the sample also encode this CDR3. This chain joins TRBV18 and TRBJ2-7; D remains ambiguous. The V gene lost 0 bases and the J gene lost 0 bases, with 9 bases spanning the gap. Germline values: CDR1 KGHSH, CDR2 LQKENI. The CDR3 runs to 15 residues. The DNA for the CDR3 is TGTGCCAGCTCACCACCGGGCCCTTCCTCCTACGAGCAGTACTTC. Amino acids: CASSPPGPSSYEQYF.

This rearrangement joins TRBV19 to TRBJ2-5; 8 bases are shared with TRBD1. The CDR3 is 12 residues long. Germline assignment: CDR1 LNHDA and CDR2 SQIVND (reference sequence). With 11 bases clipped from V and 12 bases from J, the junction kept 14 bases outside the gene matches. CDR3 sequence reads: CAPDRGTSLKYF. The DNA of the CDR3 is TGTGCCCCAGACAGGGGTACTAGCTTGAAGTACTTC.

The chain carries TRBV7-9 and TRBJ1-5, with no clear D. The CDR3 runs to 14 residues. Germline lookup yields CDR1 SEHNR and CDR2 FQNEAQ (reference sequence). V lost 5 bases, J lost 2 bases, and 10 bases lay in between. CDR3 residues: CASSAQTGNQPQHF. Written as DNA, the CDR3 is TGTGCCAGCAGCGCCCAAACGGGCAATCAGCCCCAGCATTTT.

This clone has just a few counts. This sample also contains other DNA sequences that code for the same CDR3. The chain carries TRBV30 and TRBJ2-1, with 7 bases aligning to TRBD2. The CDR3 loop spans 12 amino acids. After removal of 7 bases from V and 10 bases from J, the junction contained 10 bases not matched to a gene. Germline V gives CDR1 GTSNPN, CDR2 SVGIG (reference sequence). The CDR3, as DNA: TGTGCCTCCATGAGCGGGATGGGGGAGCAGTTCTTC. This codes for CASMSGMGEQFF.

This chain uses TRBV5-1 with TRBJ2-1; possibly TRBD1 or TRBD2 for D (5 bases each). Germline loops: CDR1 SGHRS, CDR2 YFSETQ. V was shortened by 4 bases and J by 3 bases, with 14 bases between the two germline ends. The CDR3 runs 15 residues. The CDR3 loop reads CASSPQGPNYNEQFF. The CDR3 DNA is TGCGCCAGCAGCCCCCAGGGACCCAACTACAATGAGCAGTTCTTC.

This chain uses TRBV28 with TRBJ2-3; D ambiguous. Trimming stripped 5 bases from V and 4 bases from J, with 10 bases between. The germline V gene encodes CDR1 MDHEN and CDR2 SYDVKM. The CDR3 spans 13 residues. In nucleotides, the CDR3 is TGTGCCAGCAGTCTCAAGCAGCCAGATACGCAGTATTTT. Translating it yields CASSLKQPDTQYF.

Worth noting for this clone: This sample also contains other DNA sequences that code for the same CDR3. DNA for the CDR3: TGTGCCAGCAGTTTATCTCGTGGAGATACGCAGTATTTT. This codes for CASSLSRGDTQYF. The chain couples TRBV27 to TRBJ2-3, with D unresolved. V lost 0 bases and J lost 5, with 6 bases in between. Germline V CDR1 and CDR2: MNHEY, SMNVEV (reference sequence). The length of the CDR3 is 13 residues.

This clone was picked up a small number of times. A read error is possible here, since a much larger clone lies one base away. This chain links TRBV5-6 with TRBJ2-3; the D is unclear. From germline, CDR1 is SGHDT and CDR2 YYEEEE. V was pared by 2 bases and J by 0 bases, with 1 base between. The CDR3 is 12 residues long. The DNA of the CDR3 is TGTGCCAGCAGCTTTAGCACAGATACGCAGTATTTT. Translation gives CASSFSTDTQYF.

The chain combines TRBV9 with TRBJ2-2, with TRBD2 identical over 9 bases. Trimming removed 0 bases from V and 7 bases from J; junction bases left unmatched: 7. Germline-derived CDR1 and CDR2 are SGDLS and YYNGEE. This CDR3 has 16 amino acids. CDR3 coding DNA: TGTGCCAGCAGCGTAGATACTAGCGGGTACGGCGGGGAGCTGTTTTTT. Protein: CASSVDTSGYGGELFF.

V is TRBV5-4 and J is TRBJ2-5, with D unresolved. Germline V lookup: CDR1 SGHNT, CDR2 YYREEE (reference sequence). The CDR3 runs 13 residues. The ends were cut back, 5 bases at V and 3 bases at J, with 11 bases in the middle. The CDR3 reads CASSWGGEETQYF. DNA of the CDR3: TGTGCCAGCAGTTGGGGTGGGGAAGAGACCCAGTACTTC.

A note on this clone: Its ends do not fully match the called genes, so a read error is possible. CDR3 sequence (DNA): TGTGCCAGCAGAAAGTCCTCTAGCGGGAGTGGATACAATGGGCAGTTCTTC. It specifies CASRKSSSGSGYNGQFF. The chain employs TRBV2 and TRBJ2-1, with 10 bases lining up with TRBD2. The CDR3 covers 17 residues. Per germline, CDR1 SNHLY and CDR2 FYNNEI.

Concerning this clone itself: It differs at one base from a far larger clone, so likely a read error. The sample holds other DNA sequences that translate to the same CDR3. CDR3 sequence reads: CASSRETGKEEKLFF. CDR3 sequence (DNA): TGCGCCAGCAGCCGAGAGACAGGGAAGGAAGAAAAGCTGTTTTTT. J is TRBJ1-4 and V is TRBV4-3; TRBD1 agrees at 7 bases. Germline V gives CDR1 LGHNA, CDR2 YSLEER. The length of the CDR3 is 15 residues.

The genes are TRBV7-8 and TRBJ1-2, with D hard to call. CDR3 size: 13 residues. CDR1 is SGHVS and CDR2 is FQNEAQ in the germline V gene. V shed 4 bases and J shed 6 bases, with 12 bases lying between them. CDR3 sequence: CASSSRRANGYTF. CDR3 bases: TGTGCCAGCAGCTCCCGTCGTGCGAATGGCTACACCTTC.

This chain joins TRBV15 and TRBJ2-1, with a weak D call TRBD2 (5 bases). This CDR3 contains 14 residues. In germline, CDR1 is LNHNV, CDR2 YYDKDF (reference sequence). V lost 5 bases, J lost 7 bases, and 15 bases lay in between. The CDR3: CATSPMNEGNEQFF. As DNA, the CDR3 is TGTGCCACCAGCCCTATGAATGAGGGAAATGAGCAGTTCTTC.

As regards this clone: Different DNA sequences within this sample yield the same CDR3. The chain employs TRBV27 and TRBJ1-5; D is unclear. The V end was cut by 6 bases, the J end by 3 bases, with 12 bases between. This CDR3 spans 14 amino acids. Germline assignment: CDR1 MNHEY and CDR2 SMNVEV (reference sequence). The CDR3 is CASSPPGPNQPQHF. For the CDR3, the DNA is TGTGCCAGCAGCCCGCCCGGCCCCAATCAGCCCCAGCATTTT.

As concerns this clone: One base separates it from a far larger clone, so it is likely a read error. V and J are TRBV14 and TRBJ1-5; no definite D call. Germline V gene sequence: CDR1 SGHDN, CDR2 FVKESK. The CDR3 length is 15 residues. The CDR3 spells CASSLDMDSNQSQHF. Here the CDR3 DNA reads TGTGCCAGCAGCCTTGACATGGATAGCAATCAGTCCCAGCATTTT.

The rearrangement links TRBV7-3 to TRBJ1-2; D uncertain. The germline gives CDR1 SGHTA, CDR2 FQGTGA. The length of the CDR3 is 14 residues. With 5 bases removed from V and 1 base from J, the gap between germline ends came to 11 bases. CDR3 nucleotide sequence: TGTGCCAGCAGCGGAAAGACGGATAACTATGGCTACACCTTC. It specifies CASSGKTDNYGYTF.

The CDR3 here is CAWSPIGQGNYGYTF. As DNA, the CDR3 is TGTGCCTGGAGTCCCATCGGACAGGGAAACTATGGCTACACCTTC. The rearrangement joins TRBV30 to TRBJ1-2; TRBD1 aligns across 8 bases. The V gene's germline CDR1 is GTSNPN and CDR2 SVGIG (reference sequence). CDR3 length: 15 residues. Trimming removed 2 bases from V and 2 bases from J; junction bases left unmatched: 7.

This clone was seen just once. Other DNA sequences in this specimen translate into the identical CDR3. The CDR3: CASSPGTGTYEQYF. The CDR3 coding sequence is TGTGCCAGCTCACCAGGGACAGGGACATACGAGCAGTACTTC. The chain recombines TRBV18 with TRBJ2-7, with 9 positions matching TRBD1. The CDR3 totals 14 residues. V shed 2 bases, J shed 4 bases, and the junction held 3 bases outside the gene matches. Germline V CDR1 and CDR2: KGHSH, LQKENI.

V is TRBV5-1 and J is TRBJ2-3, with unresolved D. The CDR3 is 16 residues long. The germline V gene encodes CDR1 SGHRS and CDR2 YFSETQ. V lost 0 bases, J lost 0 bases, and 11 bases lay in between. CDR3 protein: CASSLDGAGSTDTQYF. The CDR3 coding sequence is TGCGCCAGCAGCTTGGATGGAGCCGGGAGCACAGATACGCAGTATTTT.

In its sample, this clone was seen many times. The V and J genes are TRBV2 and TRBJ1-2; D ambiguous. V shed 6 bases and J shed 7 bases, with 12 bases lying between them. This CDR3 comprises 12 residues. Germline CDR1 reads SNHLY; CDR2 reads FYNNEI. This chain's CDR3 is CASSKEGLGYTF. CDR3 bases: TGTGCCAGCAGCAAAGAAGGGCTTGGCTACACCTTC.

The chain combines TRBV5-4 with TRBJ1-6, with 10 bases aligning to TRBD1. V lost 5 bases to trimming and J lost 5 bases; unmatched junction nucleotides: 4. Germline V gives CDR1 SGHNT, CDR2 YYREEE (reference sequence). There are 15 residues in the CDR3. The CDR3 DNA sequence: TGTGCCAGCAGTTATGGGACAGGGGATAATTCACCCCTCCACTTT. It is translated as CASSYGTGDNSPLHF.

This clone was seen more than once but under ten times. The chain joins TRBV9 to TRBJ1-1, with 7 bases that match TRBD1. Germline CDR1 is SGDLS and CDR2 is YYNGEE. V was clipped by 0 bases and J by 2 bases; unmatched bases: 4. The CDR3 sequence is 15 residues long. The CDR3 loop reads CASSVEGGGNTEAFF. As DNA, the CDR3 is TGTGCCAGCAGCGTAGAAGGGGGCGGTAACACTGAAGCTTTCTTT.